This T cell receptor beta chain was obtained from a study of T cell responses to AZD1222 COVID-19 vaccine. On the study more broadly: The study pooled second doses at about 4 or about 12 weeks.

This CDR3 comprises 14 residues. J lost 7 bases, V lost 4 bases, and 4 bases had no gene match. Per germline, CDR1 SGHNT and CDR2 YENEEA. Produced via immunoSEQ multiplex PCR; TCRdb's table is partial and in-frame only. The sample carries under 130,000 clones, around 89% recorded once. As to this clone: Its antigen is unidentified.

The study, taken as a whole, reports: Clonal diversity may have been underestimated, and the donors were mostly white British, with more females than males.

The TCR originated in an adult in good health. The sequencing here drew on peripheral blood, taken on day 0 of AZD1222 vaccination. The V and J genes are TRBV11-3 and TRBJ2-2; 9 nucleotides align to TRBD1. CDR3 protein: CASSSRTGDGELFF. DNA of the CDR3: TGTGCCAGCAGCTCGCGGACAGGGGACGGGGAGCTGTTTTTT.